The rows below give T cell receptor beta chains drawn from one sample of a study of response to subunit inactivated influenza vaccine. MiXCR, run by TCRdb on the RT-PCR reads, gives a single entry per CDR3 protein. The table has about 540,000 distinct CDR3 sequences, roughly a quarter seen once. This same sample was also taken into another study, of T cells expressing NK-cell markers.

The specimen was CD4+ T cells sorted from PBMCs, collected approximately 13 days after vaccination. The source is a man aged 45-65 years who received an inactivated influenza vaccine. Both conserved end residues are part of each CDR3. D genes are given only for firm matches. Size is omitted from some rows. Given values are once, few, many or a class for expanded clones.

V gene: TRBV27
J gene: TRBJ2-3
D gene: TRBD1
clone size: few
CDR3 protein: CASSFADRGTDTQYF
CDR3 DNA: TGTGCCAGCAGCTTCGCCGACAGGGGCACAGATACGCAGTATTTT

V gene: TRBV20-1
J gene: TRBJ2-1
D gene: NA
clone size: NA
CDR3 protein: CSGESHSEAQFF
CDR3 DNA: TGCAGCGGAGAGAGCCATAGCGAGGCCCAATTCTTC

V gene: TRBV4-3
J gene: TRBJ2-3
D gene: TRBD2
clone size: NA
CDR3 protein: CASSQDVVGLAGDGTDTQYF
CDR3 DNA: TGCGCCAGCAGCCAAGACGTGGTCGGACTAGCGGGTGACGGGACAGATACGCAGTATTTT

V gene: TRBV20-1
J gene: TRBJ2-5
D gene: NA
clone size: few
CDR3 protein: CSARLGPQETQYF
CDR3 DNA: TGCAGTGCTAGGTTAGGACCTCAAGAGACCCAGTACTTC

V gene: TRBV7-9
J gene: TRBJ1-2
D gene: NA
clone size: NA
CDR3 protein: CASSFRVGYGYTF
CDR3 DNA: TGTGCCAGCAGCTTCCGGGTGGGCTATGGCTACACCTTC

V gene: TRBV3-1
J gene: TRBJ2-2
D gene: NA
clone size: NA
CDR3 protein: CACSPRTGEGTGELFF
CDR3 DNA: TGTGCCTGCAGCCCGCGTACGGGAGAAGGTACCGGGGAGCTGTTTTTT

V gene: TRBV5-1
J gene: TRBJ2-1
D gene: TRBD2
clone size: few
CDR3 protein: CASSLRMGLAGSSYNEQFF
CDR3 DNA: TGCGCCAGCAGCTTGAGGATGGGACTAGCGGGGAGCTCCTACAATGAGCAGTTCTTC

V gene: TRBV6-1
J gene: TRBJ1-1
D gene: TRBD1
clone size: NA
CDR3 protein: CASSGTGRNTEAFF
CDR3 DNA: TGTGCCAGCAGTGGGACAGGGAGGAACACTGAAGCTTTCTTT

V gene: TRBV12-3/TRBV12-4
J gene: TRBJ2-1
D gene: TRBD2
clone size: NA
CDR3 protein: CASILTSGEGNEQFF
CDR3 DNA: TGTGCCAGCATTTTGACTAGCGGTGAGGGCAATGAGCAGTTCTTC

V gene: TRBV12-3/TRBV12-4
J gene: TRBJ2-1
D gene: TRBD2
clone size: few
CDR3 protein: CASAGGSSYNEQFF
CDR3 DNA: TGTGCCAGCGCGGGGGGGAGCTCCTACAATGAGCAGTTCTTC